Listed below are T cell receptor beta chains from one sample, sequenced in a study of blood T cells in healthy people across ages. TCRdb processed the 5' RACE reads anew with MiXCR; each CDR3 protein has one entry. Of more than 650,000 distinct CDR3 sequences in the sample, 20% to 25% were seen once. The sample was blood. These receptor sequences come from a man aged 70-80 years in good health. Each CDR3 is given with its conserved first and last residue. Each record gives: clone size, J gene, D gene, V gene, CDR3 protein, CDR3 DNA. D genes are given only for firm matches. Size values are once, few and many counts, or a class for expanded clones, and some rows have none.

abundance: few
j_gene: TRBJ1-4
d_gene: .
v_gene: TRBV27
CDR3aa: CASRKPGAGSGKLFF
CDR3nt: TGTGCCAGCAGGAAGCCCGGCGCAGGCAGTGGAAAACTGTTTTTT

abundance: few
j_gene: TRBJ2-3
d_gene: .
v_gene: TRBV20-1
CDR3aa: CSAPRSTDTQYF
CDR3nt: TGCAGTGCTCCCAGGAGCACAGATACGCAGTATTTT

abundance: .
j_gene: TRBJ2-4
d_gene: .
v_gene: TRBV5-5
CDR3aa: CASSLDIDIQYF
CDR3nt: TGTGCCAGCAGCCTCGACATAGACATTCAGTACTTC

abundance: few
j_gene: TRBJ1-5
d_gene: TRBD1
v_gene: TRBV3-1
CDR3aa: CASSQGMQGAYSNQPQHF
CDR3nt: TGTGCCAGCAGCCAAGGCATGCAGGGGGCCTATAGCAATCAGCCTCAGCATTTT

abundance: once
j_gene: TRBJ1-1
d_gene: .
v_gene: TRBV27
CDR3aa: CASSLSRGGGTEAFF
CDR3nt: TGTGCCAGCAGTTTATCAAGGGGTGGCGGCACTGAAGCTTTCTTT

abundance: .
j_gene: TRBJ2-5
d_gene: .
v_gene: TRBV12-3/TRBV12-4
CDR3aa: CASSFSPTEPWSGQYF
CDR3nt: TGTGCCAGCAGTTTTAGCCCCACGGAACCCTGGAGTGGCCAGTACTTC

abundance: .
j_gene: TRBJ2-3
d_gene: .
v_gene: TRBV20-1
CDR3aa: CSATPGVDFTDTQYF
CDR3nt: TGCAGTGCTACCCCTGGGGTGGACTTCACAGATACGCAGTATTTT

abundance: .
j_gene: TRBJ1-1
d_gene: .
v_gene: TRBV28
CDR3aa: CASSLLLRSTEAFF
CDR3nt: TGTGCCAGCAGTCTACTGCTGAGGAGCACTGAAGCTTTCTTT

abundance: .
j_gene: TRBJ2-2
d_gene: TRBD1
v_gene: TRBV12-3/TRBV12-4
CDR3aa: CASSLRQGQTGELFF
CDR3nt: TGTGCCAGCAGTTTAAGACAGGGTCAAACCGGGGAGCTGTTTTTT

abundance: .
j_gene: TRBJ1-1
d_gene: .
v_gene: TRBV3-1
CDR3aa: CASSQVRGGQAFF
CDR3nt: TGTGCCAGCAGCCAAGTGCGAGGGGGGCAAGCTTTCTTT

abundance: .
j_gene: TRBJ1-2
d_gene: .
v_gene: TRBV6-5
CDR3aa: CASSSPKTGYGYTF
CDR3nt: TGTGCCAGCAGTTCTCCGAAGACAGGCTATGGCTACACCTTC

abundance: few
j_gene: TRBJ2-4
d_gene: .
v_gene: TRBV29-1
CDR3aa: CSVRPGRFENIQYF
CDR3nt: TGCAGCGTTCGGCCTGGACGGTTTGAAAACATTCAGTACTTC

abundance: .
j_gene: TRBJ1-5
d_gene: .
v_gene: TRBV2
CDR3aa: CASREQGTSNQPQHF
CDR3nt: TGTGCCAGCCGGGAACAGGGAACGAGCAATCAGCCCCAGCATTTT

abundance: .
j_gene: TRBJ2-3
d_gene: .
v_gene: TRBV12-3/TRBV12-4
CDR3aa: CASSFVGRADTQYF
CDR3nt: TGTGCCAGCAGTTTTGTCGGGAGAGCGGATACGCAGTATTTT

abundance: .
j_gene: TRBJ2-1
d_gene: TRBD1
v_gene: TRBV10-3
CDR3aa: CAIRDRGWDEQFF
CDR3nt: TGTGCCATCAGGGACAGGGGGTGGGATGAGCAGTTCTTC

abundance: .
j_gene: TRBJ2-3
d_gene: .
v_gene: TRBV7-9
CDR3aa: CAGPRDDLTDTQYF
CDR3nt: TGTGCCGGCCCCAGGGACGACCTCACAGATACGCAGTATTTT